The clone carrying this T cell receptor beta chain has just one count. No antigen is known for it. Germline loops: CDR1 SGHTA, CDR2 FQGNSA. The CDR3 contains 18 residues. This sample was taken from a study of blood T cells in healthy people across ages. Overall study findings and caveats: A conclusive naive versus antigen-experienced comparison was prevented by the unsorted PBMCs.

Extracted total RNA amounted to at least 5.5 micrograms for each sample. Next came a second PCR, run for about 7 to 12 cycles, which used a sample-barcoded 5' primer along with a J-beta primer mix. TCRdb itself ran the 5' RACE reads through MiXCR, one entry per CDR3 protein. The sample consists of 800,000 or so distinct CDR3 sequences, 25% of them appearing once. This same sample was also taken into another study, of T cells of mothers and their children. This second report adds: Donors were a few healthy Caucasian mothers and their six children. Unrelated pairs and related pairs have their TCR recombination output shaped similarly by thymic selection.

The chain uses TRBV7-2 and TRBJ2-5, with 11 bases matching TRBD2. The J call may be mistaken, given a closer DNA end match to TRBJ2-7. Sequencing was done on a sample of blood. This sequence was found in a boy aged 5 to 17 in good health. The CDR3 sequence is CASSGSTERLAGSYEQYF. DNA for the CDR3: TGTGCCAGCAGCGGGTCGACAGAAAGACTAGCGGGATCCTACGAGCAGTACTTC.